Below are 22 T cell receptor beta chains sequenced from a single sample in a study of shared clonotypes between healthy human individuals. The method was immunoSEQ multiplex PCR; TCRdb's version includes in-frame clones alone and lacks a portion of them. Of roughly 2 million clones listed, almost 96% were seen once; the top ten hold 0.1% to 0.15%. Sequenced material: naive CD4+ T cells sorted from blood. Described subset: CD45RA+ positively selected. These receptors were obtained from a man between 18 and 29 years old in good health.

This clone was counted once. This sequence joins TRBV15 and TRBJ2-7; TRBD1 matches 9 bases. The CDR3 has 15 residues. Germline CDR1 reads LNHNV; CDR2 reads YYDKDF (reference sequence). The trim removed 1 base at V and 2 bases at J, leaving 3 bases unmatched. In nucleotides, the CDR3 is TGTGCCACCAGCAGAGGACAGGGGGTGGCCTACGAGCAGTACTTC. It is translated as CATSRGQGVAYEQYF.

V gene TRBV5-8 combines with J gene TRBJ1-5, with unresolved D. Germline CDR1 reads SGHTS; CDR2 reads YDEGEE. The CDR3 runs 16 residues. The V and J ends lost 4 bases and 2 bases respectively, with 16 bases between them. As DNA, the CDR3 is TGTGCCAGCAGCAATATCCGGGCCGTCGGCAATCAGCCCCAGCATTTT. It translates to CASSNIRAVGNQPQHF.

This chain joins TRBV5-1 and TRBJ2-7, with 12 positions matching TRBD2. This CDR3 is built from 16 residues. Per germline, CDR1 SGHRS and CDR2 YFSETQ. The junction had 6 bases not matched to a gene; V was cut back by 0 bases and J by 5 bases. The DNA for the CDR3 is TGCGCCAGCAGCTTGGGACTAGCGGGAGAGGGTCACGAGCAGTACTTC. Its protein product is CASSLGLAGEGHEQYF.

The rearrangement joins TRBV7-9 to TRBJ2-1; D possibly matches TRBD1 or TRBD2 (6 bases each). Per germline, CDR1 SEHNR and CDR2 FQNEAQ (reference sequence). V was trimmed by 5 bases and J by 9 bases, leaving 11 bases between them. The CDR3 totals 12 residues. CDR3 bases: TGTGCCAGCAGCCACGGAGGGGGTGAGCAGTTCTTC. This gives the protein CASSHGGGEQFF.

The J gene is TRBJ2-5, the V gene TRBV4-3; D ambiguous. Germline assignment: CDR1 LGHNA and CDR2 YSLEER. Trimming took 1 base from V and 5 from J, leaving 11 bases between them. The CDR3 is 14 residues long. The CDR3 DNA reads TGCGCCAGCAGCCAAGCGGCAGGAACGGAGACCCAGTACTTC. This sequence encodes CASSQAAGTETQYF.

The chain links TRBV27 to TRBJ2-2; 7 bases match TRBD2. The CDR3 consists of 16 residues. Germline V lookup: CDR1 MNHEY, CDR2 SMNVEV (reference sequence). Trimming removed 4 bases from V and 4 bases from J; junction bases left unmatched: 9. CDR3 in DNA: TGTGCCAGCAGTTCGCGGCAGCGGGGAGTCACCGGGGAGCTGTTTTTT. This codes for CASSSRQRGVTGELFF.

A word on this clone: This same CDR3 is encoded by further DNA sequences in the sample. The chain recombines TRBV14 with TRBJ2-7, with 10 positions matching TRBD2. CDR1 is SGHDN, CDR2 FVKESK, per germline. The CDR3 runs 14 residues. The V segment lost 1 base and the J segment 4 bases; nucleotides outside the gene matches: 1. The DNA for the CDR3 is TGTGCCAGCAGCCAAGCGGGACTAGCGTACGAGCAGTACTTC. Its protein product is CASSQAGLAYEQYF.

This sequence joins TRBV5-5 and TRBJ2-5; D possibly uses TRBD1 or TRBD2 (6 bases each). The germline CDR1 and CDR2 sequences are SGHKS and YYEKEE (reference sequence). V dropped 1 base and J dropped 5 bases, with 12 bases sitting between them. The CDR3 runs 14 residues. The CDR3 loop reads CASSLSGGEETQYF. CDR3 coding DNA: TGTGCCAGCAGCTTGTCCGGGGGCGAGGAGACCCAGTACTTC.

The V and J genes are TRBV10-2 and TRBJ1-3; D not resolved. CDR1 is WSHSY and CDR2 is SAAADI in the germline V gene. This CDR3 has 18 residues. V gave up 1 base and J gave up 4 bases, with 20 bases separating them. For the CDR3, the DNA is TGCGCCAGCAGTGAGTTATTGGGCAGCCCGAGAGGAGGAAACACCATATATTTT. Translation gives CASSELLGSPRGGNTIYF.

CDR3 coding DNA: TGCGCCAGCAGCTTGGGCGGGACTGGACATTACAATGAGCAGTTCTTC. It codes for CASSLGGTGHYNEQFF. The chain recombines TRBV5-1 with TRBJ2-1; perhaps TRBD2 as D (6 bases). The CDR3 is made up of 16 amino acids. The V end was cut by 0 bases, the J end by 4 bases, with 14 bases between. CDR1 and CDR2 (germline): SGHRS, YFSETQ.

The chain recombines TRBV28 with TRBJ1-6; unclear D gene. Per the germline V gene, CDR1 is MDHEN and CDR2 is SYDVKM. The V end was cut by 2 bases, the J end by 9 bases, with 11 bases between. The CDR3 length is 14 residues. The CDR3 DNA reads TGTGCCAGCAGTTTACTAGGGAACGGTTCACCCCTCCACTTT. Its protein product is CASSLLGNGSPLHF. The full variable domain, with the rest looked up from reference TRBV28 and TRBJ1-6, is DVKVTQSSRYLVKRTGEKVFLECVQDMDHENMFWYRQDPGLGLRLIYFSYDVKMKEKGDIPEGYSVSREKKERFSLILESASTNQTSMYLCASSLLGNGSPLHFGNGTRLTVT.

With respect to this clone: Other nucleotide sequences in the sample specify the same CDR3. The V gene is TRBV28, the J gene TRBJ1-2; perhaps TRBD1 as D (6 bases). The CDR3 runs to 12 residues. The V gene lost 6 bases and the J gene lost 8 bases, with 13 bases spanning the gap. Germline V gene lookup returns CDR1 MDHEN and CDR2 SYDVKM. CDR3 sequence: CASSLAGDGYTF. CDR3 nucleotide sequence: TGTGCCAGCAGCCTGGCAGGGGACGGCTACACCTTC.

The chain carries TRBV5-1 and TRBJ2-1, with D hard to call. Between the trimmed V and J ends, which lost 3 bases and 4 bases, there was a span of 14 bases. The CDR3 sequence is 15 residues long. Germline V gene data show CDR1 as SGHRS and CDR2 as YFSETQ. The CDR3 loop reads CASSSLGIAYNEQFF. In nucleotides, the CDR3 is TGCGCCAGCAGCTCCCTGGGTATTGCGTACAATGAGCAGTTCTTC.

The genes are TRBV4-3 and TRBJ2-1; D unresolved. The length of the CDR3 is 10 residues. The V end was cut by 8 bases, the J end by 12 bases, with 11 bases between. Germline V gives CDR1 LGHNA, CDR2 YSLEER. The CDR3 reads CASLLVWQFF. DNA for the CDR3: TGCGCCAGCCTTCTCGTGTGGCAGTTCTTC.

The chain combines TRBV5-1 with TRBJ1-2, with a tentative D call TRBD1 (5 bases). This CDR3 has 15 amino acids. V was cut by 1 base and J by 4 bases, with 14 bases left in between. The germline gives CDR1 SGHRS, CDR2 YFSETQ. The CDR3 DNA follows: TGCGCCAGCAGCTTGACGGGCCTAGGGACCTATGGCTACACCTTC. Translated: CASSLTGLGTYGYTF. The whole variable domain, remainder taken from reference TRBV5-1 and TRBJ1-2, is KAGVTQTPRYLIKTRGQQVTLSCSPISGHRSVSWYQQTPGQGLQFLFEYFSETQRNKGNFPGRFSGRQFSNSRSEMNVSTLELGDSALYLCASSLTGLGTYGYTFGSGTRLTVV.

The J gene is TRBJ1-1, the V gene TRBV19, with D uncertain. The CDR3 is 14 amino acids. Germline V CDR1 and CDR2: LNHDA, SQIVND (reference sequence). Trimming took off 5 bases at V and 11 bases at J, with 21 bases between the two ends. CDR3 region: CASSPQVKYLTAFF. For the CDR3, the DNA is TGTGCCAGTAGTCCTCAGGTCAAGTACTTGACTGCTTTCTTT.

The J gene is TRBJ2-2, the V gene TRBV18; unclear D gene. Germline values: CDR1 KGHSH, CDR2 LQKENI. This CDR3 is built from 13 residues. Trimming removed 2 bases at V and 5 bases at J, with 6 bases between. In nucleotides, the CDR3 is TGTGCCAGCTCACCAAGGTTTACCGGGGAGCTGTTTTTT. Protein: CASSPRFTGELFF.

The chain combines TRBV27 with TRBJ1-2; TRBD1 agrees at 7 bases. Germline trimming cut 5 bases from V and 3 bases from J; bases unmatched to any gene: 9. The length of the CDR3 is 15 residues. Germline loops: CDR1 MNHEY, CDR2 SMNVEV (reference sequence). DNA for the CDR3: TGTGCCAGCAGTGTGACAGGGTCTGCGCACTATGGCTACACCTTC. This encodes CASSVTGSAHYGYTF.

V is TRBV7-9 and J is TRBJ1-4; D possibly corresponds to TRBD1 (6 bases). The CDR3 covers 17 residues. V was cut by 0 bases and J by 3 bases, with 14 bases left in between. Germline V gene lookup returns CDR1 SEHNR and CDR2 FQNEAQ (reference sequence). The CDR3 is CASSLAGAAGANEKLFF. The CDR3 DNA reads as TGTGCCAGCAGCTTAGCGGGAGCGGCAGGGGCTAATGAAAAACTGTTTTTT.

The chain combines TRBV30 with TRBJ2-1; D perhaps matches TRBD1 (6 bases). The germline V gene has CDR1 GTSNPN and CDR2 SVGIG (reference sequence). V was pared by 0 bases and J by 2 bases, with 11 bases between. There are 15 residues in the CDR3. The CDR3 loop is CAWSVGDTAYNEQFF. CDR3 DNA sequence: TGTGCCTGGAGTGTAGGGGACACCGCCTACAATGAGCAGTTCTTC.

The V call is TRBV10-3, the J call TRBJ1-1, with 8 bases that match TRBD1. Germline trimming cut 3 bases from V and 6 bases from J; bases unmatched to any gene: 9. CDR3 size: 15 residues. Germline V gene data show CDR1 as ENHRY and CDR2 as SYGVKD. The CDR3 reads CAISENNRGVAEAFF. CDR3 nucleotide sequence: TGTGCCATCAGTGAAAACAACAGGGGGGTCGCTGAAGCTTTCTTT.

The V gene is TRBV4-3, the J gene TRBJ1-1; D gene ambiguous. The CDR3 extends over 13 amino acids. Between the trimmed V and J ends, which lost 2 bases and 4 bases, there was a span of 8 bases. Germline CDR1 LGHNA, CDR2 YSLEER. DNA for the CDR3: TGCGCCAGCAGCCAAACCCCCCGCACTGAAGCTTTCTTT. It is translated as CASSQTPRTEAFF.